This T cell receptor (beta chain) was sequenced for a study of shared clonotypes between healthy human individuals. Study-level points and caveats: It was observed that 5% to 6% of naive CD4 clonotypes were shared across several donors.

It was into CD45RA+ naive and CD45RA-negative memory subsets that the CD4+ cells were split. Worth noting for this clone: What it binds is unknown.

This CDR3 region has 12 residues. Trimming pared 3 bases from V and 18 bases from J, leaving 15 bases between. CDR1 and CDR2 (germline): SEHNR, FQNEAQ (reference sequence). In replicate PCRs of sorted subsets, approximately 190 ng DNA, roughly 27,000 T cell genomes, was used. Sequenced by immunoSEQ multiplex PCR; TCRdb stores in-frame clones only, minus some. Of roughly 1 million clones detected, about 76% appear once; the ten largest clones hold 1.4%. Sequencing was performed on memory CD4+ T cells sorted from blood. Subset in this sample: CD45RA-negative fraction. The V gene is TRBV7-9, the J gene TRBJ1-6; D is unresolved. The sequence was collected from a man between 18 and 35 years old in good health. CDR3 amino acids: CASSLGGGEHHF. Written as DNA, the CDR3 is TGTGCCAGCAGCTTGGGAGGAGGCGAACACCACTTT.